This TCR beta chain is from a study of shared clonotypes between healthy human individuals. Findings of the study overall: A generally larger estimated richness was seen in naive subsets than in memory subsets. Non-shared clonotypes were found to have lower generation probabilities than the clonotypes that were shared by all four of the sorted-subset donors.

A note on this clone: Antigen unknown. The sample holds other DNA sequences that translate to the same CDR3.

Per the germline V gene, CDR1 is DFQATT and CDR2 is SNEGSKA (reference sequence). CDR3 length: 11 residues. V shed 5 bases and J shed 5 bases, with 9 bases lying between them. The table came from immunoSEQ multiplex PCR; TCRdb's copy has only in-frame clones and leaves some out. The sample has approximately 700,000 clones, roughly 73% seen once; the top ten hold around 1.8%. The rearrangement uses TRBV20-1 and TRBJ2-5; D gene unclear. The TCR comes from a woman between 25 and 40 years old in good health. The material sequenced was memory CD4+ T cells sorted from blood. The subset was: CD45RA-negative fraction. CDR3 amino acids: CSAPTLETQYF. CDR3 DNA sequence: TGCAGTGCTCCCACCCTCGAGACCCAGTACTTC.